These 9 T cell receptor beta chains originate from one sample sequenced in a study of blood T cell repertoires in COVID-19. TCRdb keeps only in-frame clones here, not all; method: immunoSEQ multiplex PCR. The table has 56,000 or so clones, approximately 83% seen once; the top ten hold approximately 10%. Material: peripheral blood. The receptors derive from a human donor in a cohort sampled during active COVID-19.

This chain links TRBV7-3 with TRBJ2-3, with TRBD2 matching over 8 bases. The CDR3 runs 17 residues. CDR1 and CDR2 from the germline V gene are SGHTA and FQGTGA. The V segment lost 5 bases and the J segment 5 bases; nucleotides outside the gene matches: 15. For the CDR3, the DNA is TGTGCCAGCAGCCCAACAAGTCTGGGTCTAGCGGGAGATACGCAGTATTTT. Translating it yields CASSPTSLGLAGDTQYF.

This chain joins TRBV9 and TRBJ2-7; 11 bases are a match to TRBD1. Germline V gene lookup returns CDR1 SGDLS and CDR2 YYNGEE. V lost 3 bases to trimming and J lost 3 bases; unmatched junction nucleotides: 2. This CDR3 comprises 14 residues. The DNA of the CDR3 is TGTGCCAGCAGCGCCGGGACAGGGGGCTACGAGCAGTACTTC. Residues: CASSAGTGGYEQYF. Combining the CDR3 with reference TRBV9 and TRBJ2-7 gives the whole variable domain DSGVTQTPKHLITATGQRVTLRCSPRSGDLSVYWYQQSLDQGLQFLIQYYNGEERAKGNILERFSAQQFPDLHSELNLSSLELGDSALYFCASSAGTGGYEQYFGPGTRLTVT.

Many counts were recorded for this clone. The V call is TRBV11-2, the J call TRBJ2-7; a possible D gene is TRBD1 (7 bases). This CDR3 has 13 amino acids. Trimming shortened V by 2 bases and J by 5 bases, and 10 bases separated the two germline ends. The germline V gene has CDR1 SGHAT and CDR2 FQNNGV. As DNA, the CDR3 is TGTGCCAGCAGCTTACCAGGGGGGCACGAGCAGTACTTC. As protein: CASSLPGGHEQYF.

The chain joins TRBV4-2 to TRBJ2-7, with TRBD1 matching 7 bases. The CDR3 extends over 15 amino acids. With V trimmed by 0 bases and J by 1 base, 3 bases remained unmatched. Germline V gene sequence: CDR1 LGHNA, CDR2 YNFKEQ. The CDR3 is CASSQETGSSYEQYF. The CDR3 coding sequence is TGTGCCAGCAGCCAAGAGACAGGGTCATCCTACGAGCAGTACTTC.

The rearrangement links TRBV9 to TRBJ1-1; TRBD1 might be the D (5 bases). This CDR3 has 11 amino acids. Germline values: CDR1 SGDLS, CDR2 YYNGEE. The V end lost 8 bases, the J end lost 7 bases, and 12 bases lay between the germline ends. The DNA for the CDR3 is TGTGCCAGTTCCAGGGCAGGTGAAGCTTTCTTT. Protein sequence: CASSRAGEAFF.

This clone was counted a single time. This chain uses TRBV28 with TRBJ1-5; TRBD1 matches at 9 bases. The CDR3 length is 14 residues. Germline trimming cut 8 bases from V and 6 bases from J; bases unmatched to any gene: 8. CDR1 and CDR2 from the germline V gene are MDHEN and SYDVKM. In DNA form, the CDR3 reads TGTGCCAGCCTTACAGGGGGCGAGGGTCAGCCCCAGCATTTT. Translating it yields CASLTGGEGQPQHF. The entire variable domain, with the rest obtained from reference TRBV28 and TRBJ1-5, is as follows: DVKVTQSSRYLVKRTGEKVFLECVQDMDHENMFWYRQDPGLGLRLIYFSYDVKMKEKGDIPEGYSVSREKKERFSLILESASTNQTSMYLCASLTGGEGQPQHFGDGTRLSIL.

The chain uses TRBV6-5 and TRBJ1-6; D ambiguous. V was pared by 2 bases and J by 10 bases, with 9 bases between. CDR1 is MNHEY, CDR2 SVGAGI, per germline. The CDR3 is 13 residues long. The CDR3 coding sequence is TGTGCCAGCAGTTACGTAATTTCCTCACCCCTCCACTTT. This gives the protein CASSYVISSPLHF.

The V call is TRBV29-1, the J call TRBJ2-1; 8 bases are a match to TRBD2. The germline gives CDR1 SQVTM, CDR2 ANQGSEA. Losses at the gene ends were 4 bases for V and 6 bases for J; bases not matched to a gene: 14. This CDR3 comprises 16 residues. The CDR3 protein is CSVARHGGRLSNEQFF. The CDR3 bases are TGCAGCGTTGCCCGCCATGGCGGGAGGTTAAGCAATGAGCAGTTCTTC.

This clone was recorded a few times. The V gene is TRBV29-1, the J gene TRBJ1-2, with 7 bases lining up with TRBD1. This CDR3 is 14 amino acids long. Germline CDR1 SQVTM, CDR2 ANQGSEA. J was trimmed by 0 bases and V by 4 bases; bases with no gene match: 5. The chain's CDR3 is CSVGRQGANYGYTF. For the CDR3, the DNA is TGCAGCGTTGGGCGGCAGGGGGCTAACTATGGCTACACCTTC.